The entry below gives a single TCR beta chain sequence along with its context. The target antigen is unknown. Susac syndrome patients met recently defined diagnostic criteria for definite or probable disease. Reverse transcription of roughly 0.5 to 1 ug RNA was carried out with random hexamers. Amplification of TCR beta CDR3 was carried out by immunoSEQ multiplex PCR, which covered 54 Vbeta and 13 Jbeta segments. MiXCR was run by TCRdb on the immunoSEQ multiplex PCR reads, yielding one entry per CDR3 protein. The sample comprises about 90,000 distinct CDR3 sequences, approximately 96% of which are singletons, and 0.5% to 0.8% rests with the top ten. Germline CDR1 MDHEN, CDR2 SYDVKM. The CDR3 extends over 17 amino acids. Trimming shortened V by 6 bases and J by 1 base, and 22 bases separated the two germline ends. The sample originates from a study of CD8 T cells in Susac syndrome. Study conclusions and caveats: Total CD8+ and CD8+ TEMRA repertoires contained roughly 17 and five Susac-specific public clones, respectively.

This sequence originates from a human donor with Susac syndrome. What was sequenced was CD8+ T cells from PBMCs. J is TRBJ2-7 and V is TRBV28; D may correspond to TRBD1 or TRBD2 (5 bases each). DNA for the CDR3: TGTGCCAGCAGCACCCGGGACCCCACATTCATTTCCTACGAGCAGTACTTC. Its translation is CASSTRDPTFISYEQYF.